This T cell receptor (beta chain) comes out of a study of identical twins. MiXCR, applied by TCRdb to the 5' RACE reads, yields one record per CDR3 protein. The repertoire includes hundreds of thousands of distinct CDR3 sequences, nearly 9.5% of them detected once, and approximately 6.6% sits in the top ten. CDR1 and CDR2 (germline): MDHEN, SYDVKM. The CDR3 loop spans 16 amino acids. V was clipped by 4 bases and J by 5 bases, with 18 bases between them. This clonotype was counted many times. The same sample was also used in a study of yellow fever vaccine responses in identical twins.

Sequencing was done on a sample of CD8+ T cells sorted from blood. The chain joins TRBV28 to TRBJ2-1; D gene uncertain. The TCR originated in a woman aged 18-29 years in good health. The CDR3 sequence is CASSSRSSVPHNEQFF. The CDR3 region has the DNA TGTGCCAGCAGTTCCCGTTCGAGTGTTCCCCACAATGAGCAGTTCTTC.